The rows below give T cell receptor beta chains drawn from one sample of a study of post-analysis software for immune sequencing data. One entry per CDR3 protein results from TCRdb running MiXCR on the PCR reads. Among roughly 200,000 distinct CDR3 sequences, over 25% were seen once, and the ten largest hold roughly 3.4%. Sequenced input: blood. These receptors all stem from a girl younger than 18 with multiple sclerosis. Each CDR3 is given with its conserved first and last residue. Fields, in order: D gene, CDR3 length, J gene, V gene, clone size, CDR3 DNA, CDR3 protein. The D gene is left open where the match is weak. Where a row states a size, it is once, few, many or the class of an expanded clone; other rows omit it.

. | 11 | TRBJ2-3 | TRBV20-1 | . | TGCAGTGCTGATGCCGGGGATACGCAGTATTTT | CSADAGDTQYF
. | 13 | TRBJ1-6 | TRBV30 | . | TGTGCCTGGAGCGAAGGGGTGGCTTCACCCCTCCACTTT | CAWSEGVASPLHF
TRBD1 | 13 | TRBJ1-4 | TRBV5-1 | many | TGCGCCAGCCGCTCGCCGGGACAGGAAAAACTGTTTTTT | CASRSPGQEKLFF
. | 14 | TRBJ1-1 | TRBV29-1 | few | TGCAGCGTCCCGTTGTCAGGGGATAACACTGAAGCTTTCTTT | CSVPLSGDNTEAFF
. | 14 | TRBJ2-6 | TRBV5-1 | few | TGCGCCAGCAGCTTAGGGACGTATCCCGTCGTCCTGACTTTC | CASSLGTYPVVLTF
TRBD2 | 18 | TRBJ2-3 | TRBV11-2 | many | TGTGCCAGCAGCTACAAAGGAGCGGGGCGAACTAGCACAGATACGCAGTATTTT | CASSYKGAGRTSTDTQYF
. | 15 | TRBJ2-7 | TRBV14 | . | TGTGCCAGCAGCCAAACGGGCGTAAGGGCCTACGAGCAGTACTTC | CASSQTGVRAYEQYF
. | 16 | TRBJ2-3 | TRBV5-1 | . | TGCGCCAGCAGCTTGATGGGGTCGGGAGGCACAGATACGCAGTATTTT | CASSLMGSGGTDTQYF
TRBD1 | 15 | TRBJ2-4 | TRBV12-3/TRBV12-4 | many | TGTGCCAGCAGTCCCGGGACAGGAGCCAAAAACATTCAGTACTTC | CASSPGTGAKNIQYF
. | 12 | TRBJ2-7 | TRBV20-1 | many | TGCAGTGCGCTGGATCCGACTGGGGAGCAGTACTTC | CSALDPTGEQYF
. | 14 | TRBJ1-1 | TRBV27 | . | TGTGCCAGCAGTTTAATCCAGGGTAGGACTGAAGCTTTCTTT | CASSLIQGRTEAFF
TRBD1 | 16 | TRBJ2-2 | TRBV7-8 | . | TGTGCCAGCAGCTCGACGACAGGGGGAAGGTTCGGGGAGCTGTTTTTT | CASSSTTGGRFGELFF
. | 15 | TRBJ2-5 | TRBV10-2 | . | TGCGCCAGCAGTGACCAGGGGACCCCCCAAGAGACCCAGTACTTC | CASSDQGTPQETQYF
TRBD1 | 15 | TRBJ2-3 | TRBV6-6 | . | TGTGCCAGCAACCCGACAGGGATGAGGGCAGATACGCAGTATTTT | CASNPTGMRADTQYF
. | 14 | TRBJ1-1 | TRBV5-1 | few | TGCGCCAGCAGCTTGGTGTCAGGGGAAACTGAAGCTTTCTTT | CASSLVSGETEAFF
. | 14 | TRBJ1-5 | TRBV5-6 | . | TGTGCCAGCAGCTTGGATGGGGGCCGGCAGCCCCAGCATTTT | CASSLDGGRQPQHF
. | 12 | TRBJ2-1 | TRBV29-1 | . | TGCAGCGTTAACCAGGGCACGGGTGAGCAGTTCTTC | CSVNQGTGEQFF
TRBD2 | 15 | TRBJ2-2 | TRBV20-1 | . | TGCAGTGCTAGGGAAGCGGGAGGGCACACCGGGGAGCTGTTTTTT | CSAREAGGHTGELFF
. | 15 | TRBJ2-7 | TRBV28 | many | TGTGCCAGCAGTTTTGAAAAGGGATTGAAGGACGAGCAGTACTTC | CASSFEKGLKDEQYF
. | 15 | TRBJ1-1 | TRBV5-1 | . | TGCACCAGCAGCTTCGCCGGGTCGGGAGGCACTGAAGCTTTCTTT | CTSSFAGSGGTEAFF
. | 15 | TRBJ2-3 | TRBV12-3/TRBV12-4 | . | TGTGCCAGCAGTTTAGGGCTAAGGGGTACAGATGCGCAGTATTTT | CASSLGLRGTDAQYF
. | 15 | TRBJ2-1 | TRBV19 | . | TGTGCCAGTAGTATAAGTCAGAGCTCCTACAATGAGCAGTTCTTC | CASSISQSSYNEQFF
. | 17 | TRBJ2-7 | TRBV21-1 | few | TGTGCCAGCAGCAAACGAACTGCTTTTCCGGAGGACGACGAGCAGTACTTC | CASSKRTAFPEDDEQYF
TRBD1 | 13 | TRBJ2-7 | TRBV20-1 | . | TGCAGTGCAACGCAGGGGGTTATCTACGAGCAGTACTTC | CSATQGVIYEQYF
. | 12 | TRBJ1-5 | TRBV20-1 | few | TGCAGTGCTAGAGGGGCGGTGTCGGCCCAGCATTTT | CSARGAVSAQHF
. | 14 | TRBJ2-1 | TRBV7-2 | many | TGTGCCAGCAGCCTGCAATGGGGGGACAATGAGCAGTTCTTC | CASSLQWGDNEQFF
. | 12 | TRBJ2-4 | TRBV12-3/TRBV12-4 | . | TGTGCCAGCAGTTTAGCGGGAAACATTCAGTACTTC | CASSLAGNIQYF
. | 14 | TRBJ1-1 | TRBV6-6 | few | TGTGCCAGCAGTCCCCGCAACAGTGCAATTGAAGCTTTCTTT | CASSPRNSAIEAFF
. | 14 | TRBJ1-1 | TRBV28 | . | TGTGCCAGCAGCCTCCAGACAGGCGGGACTGAAGCTTTCTTT | CASSLQTGGTEAFF
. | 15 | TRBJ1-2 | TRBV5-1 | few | TGCGCCAGCAGCCCAGGACTGGGCGGGAGCTATGGCTACACCTTC | CASSPGLGGSYGYTF
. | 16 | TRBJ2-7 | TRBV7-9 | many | TGTGCCAGCAGCTTTCGCGGTCGTGTCAGCTCCTACGAGCAGTACTTC | CASSFRGRVSSYEQYF
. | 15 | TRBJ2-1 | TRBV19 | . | TGTGCCAGTAGTATTGCATCGCAGGGAAACAATGAGCAGTTCTTC | CASSIASQGNNEQFF
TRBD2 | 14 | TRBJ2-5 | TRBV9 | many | TGTGCCAGCAGCGTAACCGGGGGGACTGAGACCCAGTACTTC | CASSVTGGTETQYF
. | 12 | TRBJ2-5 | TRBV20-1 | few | TGCAGTGCTACCGAGAGGCAAGAGACCCAGTACTTC | CSATERQETQYF
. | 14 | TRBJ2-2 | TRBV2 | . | TGTGCCAGCACCCTAAGGAGCCCCACCGGGGAGCCGTTTTTT | CASTLRSPTGEPFF
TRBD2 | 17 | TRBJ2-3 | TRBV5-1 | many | TGCGCCAGCAGCCCTCCGGGACTAGCTACCGCCACAGATACGCAGTATTTT | CASSPPGLATATDTQYF
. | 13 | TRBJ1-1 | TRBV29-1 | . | TGCAGCGTTGAATACACATCAGGATCTGAAGCTTTCTTT | CSVEYTSGSEAFF
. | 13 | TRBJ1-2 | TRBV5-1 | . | TGCGCCAGCGGGCCGATTGATCTACGGAGCTACACCTTC | CASGPIDLRSYTF
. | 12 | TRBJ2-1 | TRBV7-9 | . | TGTGCCAGCAGCTTATCCAGCCTAGAGCAGTTCTTC | CASSLSSLEQFF
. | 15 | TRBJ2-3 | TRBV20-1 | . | TGCAGTGCTCCGAGCGTGGGAGCAAGCACAGATACGCAGTATTTT | CSAPSVGASTDTQYF
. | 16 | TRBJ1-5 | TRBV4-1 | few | TGCGCCAGCAGCCAAGGGACGGGGAAGAGCAATCAGCCCCAGCATTTT | CASSQGTGKSNQPQHF
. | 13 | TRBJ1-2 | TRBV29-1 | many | TGCAGCGTTGAAGCGCGCAACCTCTATGGCTACACCTTC | CSVEARNLYGYTF
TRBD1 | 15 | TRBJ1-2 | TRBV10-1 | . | TGCGCCAGCAGTGAAGGAATGGGGGACAGCTATGGCTACACCTTC | CASSEGMGDSYGYTF
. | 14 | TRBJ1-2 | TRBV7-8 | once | TGTGCCAGCAGCTCCCAATCTGGCAGCTATGGCTACACCTTC | CASSSQSGSYGYTF
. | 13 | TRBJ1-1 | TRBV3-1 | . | TGTGCCAGCAACCGCGGCGTTCGGAGTGAAGCTTTCTTT | CASNRGVRSEAFF